The next 18 T cell receptor beta chains were all read from a single sample in a study of blood T cell repertoires in COVID-19. The table came from immunoSEQ multiplex PCR; TCRdb's copy has only in-frame clones and leaves some out. Altogether 75,000 to 95,000 clones are present, around 79% being singletons, with the ten largest covering 5% to 5.5%. Material: peripheral blood. The receptors stem from a woman older than 75 with active or convalescent COVID-19.

V is TRBV19 and J is TRBJ1-1, with 9 nucleotides matching TRBD1. The trim removed 8 bases at V and 1 base at J, leaving 11 bases unmatched. Germline V CDR1 and CDR2: LNHDA, SQIVND (reference sequence). The CDR3 totals 16 residues. CDR3 region: CASRALPGQGNTEAFF. The CDR3 nucleotides read TGTGCCAGTCGCGCACTCCCGGGACAGGGGAACACTGAAGCTTTCTTT.

CDR3 in amino acids: CAAFRDRGIGGYTF. As DNA, the CDR3 is TGTGCCGCCTTCCGGGACAGGGGGATTGGGGGCTACACCTTC. The chain combines TRBV28 with TRBJ1-2, with 11 nucleotides matching TRBD1. This CDR3 region has 14 residues. CDR1 is MDHEN, CDR2 SYDVKM, per germline. The ends lost 11 bases at V and 8 bases at J; junction bases unmatched: 13.

The chain uses TRBV7-8 and TRBJ1-1; D unclear. Germline lookup yields CDR1 SGHVS and CDR2 FQNEAQ. This CDR3 has 13 amino acids. The V gene lost 5 bases and the J gene lost 6 bases, with 13 bases spanning the gap. In DNA form, the CDR3 reads TGTGCCAGCAGCCGTCGACGGGAGTCTGAAGCTTTCTTT. Protein product: CASSRRRESEAFF.

This CDR3 reads CASSSGQASYGYTF. For the CDR3, the DNA is TGTGCCAGCAGCTCAGGACAGGCGAGCTATGGCTACACCTTC. The V and J genes are TRBV5-5 and TRBJ1-2; 7 bases are shared with TRBD1. The CDR3 consists of 14 residues. CDR1 and CDR2 from the germline V gene are SGHKS and YYEKEE (reference sequence). The junction had 6 bases not matched to a gene; V was cut back by 3 bases and J by 4 bases.

The genes are TRBV6-4 and TRBJ1-2; tentative D call: TRBD1 (6 bases). V lost 4 bases to trimming and J lost 0 bases, with 12 bases between them. Per germline, CDR1 MRHNA and CDR2 SNTAGT. This CDR3 has 15 residues. CDR3 loop: CASSATGNPNYGYTF. The CDR3 DNA sequence: TGTGCCAGCAGTGCCACAGGGAATCCTAACTATGGCTACACCTTC.

The DNA for the CDR3 is TGTGCCAGCAGCCCCCCTCGACACCTGCCCGAGGAGGAGGAAAAACTGTTTTTT. Its translation is CASSPPRHLPEEEEKLFF. The chain couples TRBV7-6 to TRBJ1-4, with no clear D. Deletions cut 5 bases from V and 8 bases from J, with 27 bases between. The length of the CDR3 is 18 residues. Germline CDR1 is SGHVS and CDR2 is FNYEAQ.

This sequence joins TRBV23-1 and TRBJ1-1, with D possibly TRBD1 on 5 matching bases. TRBV23-1 is reported as an ORF; its role is uncertain. The ends were cut back, 7 bases at V and 4 bases at J, with 13 bases in the middle. The CDR3 contains 13 residues. Written as DNA, the CDR3 is TGCGCCAGCACTCACGGGGGGATCACTGAAGCTTTCTTT. Residues: CASTHGGITEAFF.

The chain joins TRBV18 to TRBJ2-1; 11 bases fit TRBD2. Per the germline V gene, CDR1 is KGHSH and CDR2 is LQKENI. V shed 3 bases and J 2 bases; nucleotides not matched to a gene: 9. This CDR3 has 18 amino acids. The CDR3 DNA sequence: TGTGCCAGCTCACCGCGAAGAGGACTAGCGGGCACCTACAATGAGCAGTTCTTC. As protein: CASSPRRGLAGTYNEQFF. Drawing the rest from reference TRBV18 and TRBJ2-1, the complete variable domain is NAGVMQNPRHLVRRRGQEARLRCSPMKGHSHVYWYRQLPEEGLKFMVYLQKENIIDESGMPKERFSAEFPKEGPSILRIQQVVRGDSAAYFCASSPRRGLAGTYNEQFFGPGTRLTVL.

The J gene is TRBJ2-3, the V gene TRBV10-1; D gene unclear. The CDR3 runs to 15 residues. The V gene lost 1 base and the J gene lost 2 bases, with 10 bases spanning the gap. The germline gives CDR1 WNHNN, CDR2 SYGVQD (reference sequence). The CDR3 DNA reads TGCGCCAGCAGTGAGTTAACTGGAGACACAGATACGCAGTATTTT. Translating gives CASSELTGDTDTQYF.

There are a few counts of this clone. The gene calls are TRBV7-9 and TRBJ1-2; tentatively, D is TRBD1 (5 bases). The CDR3 has 13 residues. Trimming removed 4 bases at V and 2 bases at J, with 8 bases between. The germline CDR1 and CDR2 sequences are SEHNR and FQNEAQ (reference sequence). CDR3 sequence reads: CASSSTANYGYTF. In nucleotides, the CDR3 is TGTGCCAGCAGCTCGACAGCAAACTATGGCTACACCTTC.

This chain joins TRBV15 and TRBJ2-7; TRBD2 agrees at 7 bases. V trimming: 0 bases; J trimming: 0 bases; junction bases outside the gene matches: 11. The length of the CDR3 is 18 residues. Germline V gives CDR1 LNHNV, CDR2 YYDKDF (reference sequence). The CDR3 nucleotides read TGTGCCACCAGCAGAGATCGGATCGGGCTAGCGGCCTCCTACGAGCAGTACTTC. Its translation is CATSRDRIGLAASYEQYF.

This chain joins TRBV5-1 and TRBJ2-6, with D hard to call. The CDR3 has 17 amino acids. Trimming shortened V by 1 base and J by 0 bases, and 11 bases separated the two germline ends. Germline V gives CDR1 SGHRS, CDR2 YFSETQ. This chain's CDR3 is CASSLPGWPSGANVLTF. The CDR3 DNA follows: TGCGCCAGCAGCTTGCCCGGGTGGCCCTCTGGGGCCAACGTCCTGACTTTC.

The rearrangement uses TRBV7-2 and TRBJ1-6, with TRBD1 matching over 7 bases. Germline assignment: CDR1 SGHTA and CDR2 FQGNSA. Losses at the gene ends were 5 bases for V and 10 bases for J; bases not matched to a gene: 8. There are 14 residues in the CDR3. The CDR3 region is CASSSFLQGSPLHF. As DNA, the CDR3 is TGTGCCAGCAGCAGTTTCCTACAGGGGTCACCCCTCCACTTT.

The J gene is TRBJ2-7, the V gene TRBV5-8; D not resolved. CDR1 is SGHTS and CDR2 is YDEGEE in the germline V gene. V was shortened by 4 bases and J by 3 bases, with 14 bases between the two germline ends. CDR3 length: 14 residues. For the CDR3, the DNA is TGTGCCAGCAGCCAAGCGATTCCACACTACGAGCAGTACTTC. This encodes CASSQAIPHYEQYF. Variable domain in full (rest from reference TRBV5-8 and TRBJ2-7): EAGVTQSPTHLIKTRGQQATLRCSPISGHTSVYWYQQALGLGLQFLLWYDEGEERNRGNFPPRFSGRQFPNYSSELNVNALELEDSALYLCASSQAIPHYEQYFGPGTRLTVT.

The V call is TRBV3-1 (or the pseudogene TRBV3-2), the J call TRBJ2-2, with 8 nucleotides matching TRBD1. The CDR3 sequence is 17 residues long. V lost 3 bases and J lost 5; bases outside the gene matches: 11. CDR1 LGHDT and CDR2 YNNKEL come from the germline V gene (reference sequence). The CDR3 spells CASSQPPGRGRTGELFF. In nucleotides, the CDR3 is TGTGCCAGCAGCCAGCCTCCGGGCAGGGGGCGTACCGGGGAGCTGTTTTTT.

This chain links TRBV9 with TRBJ2-1; 12 bases align to TRBD2. Trimming took 3 bases from V and 3 from J; bases not matched to a gene: 7. Germline V gene sequence: CDR1 SGDLS, CDR2 YYNGEE. The CDR3 is 17 residues long. The chain's CDR3 is CASSGRLAGVSYNEQFF. The CDR3 DNA reads TGTGCCAGCAGCGGACGACTAGCGGGAGTGAGCTACAATGAGCAGTTCTTC.

This chain links TRBV18 with TRBJ2-1; 10 positions match TRBD1. Germline V gives CDR1 KGHSH, CDR2 LQKENI. The CDR3 runs to 15 residues. The ends lost 3 bases at V and 9 bases at J; junction bases unmatched: 8. The DNA of the CDR3 is TGTGCCAGCTCACCCGGAGACAGGGGGCAAGCTGAGCAGTTCTTC. It yields the protein CASSPGDRGQAEQFF.

This chain uses TRBV19 with TRBJ2-7, with a weak D call TRBD2 (5 bases). The germline CDR1 and CDR2 sequences are LNHDA and SQIVND (reference sequence). V shed 11 bases and J shed 3 bases, with 17 bases lying between them. The CDR3 spans 13 residues. Here the CDR3 reads CAFGVELNYEQYF. Here the CDR3 DNA reads TGTGCCTTCGGGGTCGAGCTGAACTACGAGCAGTACTTC. The whole variable domain, remainder taken from reference TRBV19 and TRBJ2-7, is DGGITQSPKYLFRKEGQNVTLSCEQNLNHDAMYWYRQDPGQGLRLIYYSQIVNDFQKGDIAEGYSVSREKKESFPLTVTSAQKNPTAFYLCAFGVELNYEQYFGPGTRLTVT.